Detailed here is one T cell receptor beta chain. Sequencing used immunoSEQ multiplex PCR; TCRdb keeps in-frame clones, though not all of them. The sample gives 250,000 to 300,000 clones, nearly 90% of which show up once; roughly 2% is in the top ten. This sample was included in a study of blood T cell repertoires in COVID-19. Study-wide background: Acute and convalescent COVID-19 specimens originated in the United States, Italy and Spain. The analysed material was cDNA or gDNA that came from T cells, B-cell-depleted T cells, or PBMCs.

V was trimmed by 2 bases and J by 6 bases, leaving 14 bases between them. Germline V lookup: CDR1 MGHRA, CDR2 YSYEKL. The CDR3 has 15 residues. Patients in Seattle were enrolled during active infection, then followed longitudinally. The sample consisted of peripheral blood. The receptor's source is an older woman with COVID-19, enrolled during active disease. V usage is TRBV4-1 and J usage is TRBJ1-3, with TRBD1 as a possible D gene (6 bases). The CDR3, as DNA: TGCGCCAGCAGCCAAACAGGGCTCCGTTTAAACACCATATATTTT. This translates into CASSQTGLRLNTIYF.